The next 4 T cell receptor beta chains were all read from a single sample in a study of shared clonotypes between healthy human individuals (dated by TCRdb to about 2020). Receptor amplification or capture employed the immunoSEQ multiplex PCR assay. Entries here come from immuneACCESS through TCRdb and include only in-frame sequences with V and J called. Some clones fail to appear in such tables; in the studies checked, an unresolved V gene covers under half of the shortfall, and the cause of the remainder is unknown. The table for this sample lists nearly 2 million clones; about 95% of them were counted only once. The ten largest clones take up approximately 1.2% of the sample. CD8 naive samples were CD45RO-negative cells positively selected for CCR7, giving a CD45RA+CCR7+ population that excluded TemRA cells. The sequenced material came from naive CD8+ T cells sorted from blood. Interpreted using the paper, the cell subset or site label stands for: CD45RA+CCR7+. These TCRs come from a man aged 18 to 30 in good health.

CDR3 loop: CASTPTGGTSYEQYF. The CDR3 DNA follows: TGTGCCAGTACCCCGACAGGGGGGACCTCCTACGAGCAGTACTTC. The chain carries TRBV19 and TRBJ2-7; TRBD1 aligns across 9 bases. This CDR3 spans 15 amino acids. Germline lookup yields CDR1 LNHDA and CDR2 SQIVND (reference sequence). The J segment lost 0 bases and the V segment lost 7 bases, leaving 7 bases of the junction unmatched.

The gene calls are TRBV21-1 and TRBJ1-6. TRBV21-1 is listed as a pseudogene. This CDR3 comprises 18 residues. CDR3 in DNA: TGTGCCAGCAGCTTCGCGAAGTTCCTGGCCACCTCGGATTCACCCCTCCACTTT. Translation: CASSFAKFLATSDSPLHF.

Note on this clone: Other DNA sequences in this specimen translate into the identical CDR3. The J gene is TRBJ2-7, the V gene TRBV5-1; D is uncertain. This CDR3 spans 13 amino acids. V was clipped by 0 bases and J by 2 bases, with 6 bases between them. The germline gives CDR1 SGHRS, CDR2 YFSETQ. In nucleotides, the CDR3 is TGCGCCAGCAGCTTGGCCTTGGCCTACGAGCAGTACTTC. Translated: CASSLALAYEQYF.

The J gene is TRBJ2-7, the V gene TRBV4-2; tentative D call: TRBD1 (6 bases). This CDR3 has 15 residues. Germline V gene lookup returns CDR1 LGHNA and CDR2 YNFKEQ. V lost 3 bases and J 0 bases, leaving 12 bases between the germline ends. The CDR3 reads CASSQAQGNSYEQYF. The DNA of the CDR3 is TGTGCCAGCAGCCAGGCCCAGGGGAACTCCTACGAGCAGTACTTC.